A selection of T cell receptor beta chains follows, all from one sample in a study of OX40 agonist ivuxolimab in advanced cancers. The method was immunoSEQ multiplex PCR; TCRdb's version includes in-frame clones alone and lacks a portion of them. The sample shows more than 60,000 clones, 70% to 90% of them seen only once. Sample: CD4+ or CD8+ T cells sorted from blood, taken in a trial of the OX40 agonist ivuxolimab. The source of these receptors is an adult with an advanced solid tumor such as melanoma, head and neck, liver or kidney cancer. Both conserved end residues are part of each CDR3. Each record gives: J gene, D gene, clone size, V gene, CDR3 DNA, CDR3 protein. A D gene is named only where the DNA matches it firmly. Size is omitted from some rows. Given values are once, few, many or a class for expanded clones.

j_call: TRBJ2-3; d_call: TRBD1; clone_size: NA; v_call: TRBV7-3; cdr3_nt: TGTGCCAGCAGCCTGGGACAGCGAACAGATACGCAGTATTTT; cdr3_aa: CASSLGQRTDTQYF
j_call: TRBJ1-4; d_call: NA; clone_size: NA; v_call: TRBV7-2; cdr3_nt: TGTGCCAGCAGCTTCCAGGGCTCGTATGAAAAACTGTTTTTT; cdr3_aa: CASSFQGSYEKLFF
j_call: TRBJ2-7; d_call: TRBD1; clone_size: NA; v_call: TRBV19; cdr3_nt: TGTGCCAGTAGCGGGCCGGGACAGGCTCGCGAGCAGTACTTC; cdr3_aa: CASSGPGQAREQYF
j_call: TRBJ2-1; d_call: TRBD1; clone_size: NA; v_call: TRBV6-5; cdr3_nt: TGTGCCAGCAGCCGTCGGACAGGGTGGAATGAGCAGTTCTTC; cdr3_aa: CASSRRTGWNEQFF
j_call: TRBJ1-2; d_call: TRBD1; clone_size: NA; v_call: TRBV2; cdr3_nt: TGTGCCAGCAAGTCACAGGGGGCGTTTGGCTACACCTTC; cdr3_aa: CASKSQGAFGYTF
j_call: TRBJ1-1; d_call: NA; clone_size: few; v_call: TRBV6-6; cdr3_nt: TGTGCCAGCAGTTACCGGGGTGAAGCTTTCTTT; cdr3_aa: CASSYRGEAFF
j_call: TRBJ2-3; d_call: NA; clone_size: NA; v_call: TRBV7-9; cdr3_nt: TGTGCCAGCAGCTTAGCCTGGGCGTCTCTTAGCACAGATACGCAGTATTTT; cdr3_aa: CASSLAWASLSTDTQYF
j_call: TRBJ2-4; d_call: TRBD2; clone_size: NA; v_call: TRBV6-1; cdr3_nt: TGTGCCAGCAGTGAAAGGGCGGGGGGGCTTGGCATTCAGTACTTC; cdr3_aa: CASSERAGGLGIQYF
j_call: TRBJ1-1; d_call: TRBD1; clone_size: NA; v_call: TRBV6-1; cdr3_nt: TGTGCCAGCAGTGGACGGACAGGGGGCACTGAAGCTTTCTTT; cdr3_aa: CASSGRTGGTEAFF
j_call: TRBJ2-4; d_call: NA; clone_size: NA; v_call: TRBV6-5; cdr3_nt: TGTGCCAGCAGTGGACTGGTAGGGGGCAAAAACATTCAGTACTTC; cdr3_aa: CASSGLVGGKNIQYF
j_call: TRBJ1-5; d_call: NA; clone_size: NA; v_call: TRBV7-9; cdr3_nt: TGTGCCAGCAGCTCGTTAACAGGGTATCAGCCCCAGCATTTT; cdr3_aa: CASSSLTGYQPQHF
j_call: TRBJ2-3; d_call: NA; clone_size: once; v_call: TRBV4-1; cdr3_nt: TGCGCCAGCAGCCAAGAGGAGGGGGGCTGGGGGCGCCCGACAGATACGCAGTATTTT; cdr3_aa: CASSQEEGGWGRPTDTQYF
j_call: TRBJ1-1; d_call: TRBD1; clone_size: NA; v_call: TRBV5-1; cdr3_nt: TGCGCCAGCGTAGGACAGGGAGACACTGAAGCTTTCTTT; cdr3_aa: CASVGQGDTEAFF
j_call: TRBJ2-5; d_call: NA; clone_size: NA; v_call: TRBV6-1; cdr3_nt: TGTGCCAGCAGTGAAATACTTGCCGGCGAGACCCAGTACTTC; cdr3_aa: CASSEILAGETQYF
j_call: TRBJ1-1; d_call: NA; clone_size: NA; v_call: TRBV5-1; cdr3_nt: TGCGCCAGCAGCTCGACAGCATTTACCACTGAAGCTTTCTTT; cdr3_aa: CASSSTAFTTEAFF
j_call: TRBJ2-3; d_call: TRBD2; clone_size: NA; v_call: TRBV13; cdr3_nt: TGTGCCAGCAGCCCAAGACTAGCGGGGAACACAGATACGCAGTATTTT; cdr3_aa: CASSPRLAGNTDTQYF
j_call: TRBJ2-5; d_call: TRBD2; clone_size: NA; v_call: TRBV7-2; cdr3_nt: TGTGCCAGCCATCCCCTAGCGGGAGTAGGAGAGACCCAGTACTTC; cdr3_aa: CASHPLAGVGETQYF
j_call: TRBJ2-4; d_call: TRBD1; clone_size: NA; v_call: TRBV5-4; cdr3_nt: TGTGCCAGCAGCTTAGGGGGGACAGGGGGAGCCAAAAACATTCAGTACTTC; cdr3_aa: CASSLGGTGGAKNIQYF
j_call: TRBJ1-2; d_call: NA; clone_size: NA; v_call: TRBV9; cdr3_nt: TGTGCCAGCAGGGACATAGGGGGGCTTGATGGCTACACCTTC; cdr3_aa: CASRDIGGLDGYTF
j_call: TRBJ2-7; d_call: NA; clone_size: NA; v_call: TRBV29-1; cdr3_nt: TGCAGCGTTGGAGGGGGCGGGAGTGGCGAGCAGTACTTC; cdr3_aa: CSVGGGGSGEQYF
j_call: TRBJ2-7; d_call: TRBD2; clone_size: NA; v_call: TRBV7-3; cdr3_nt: TGTGCCAGCAGCCACCGACTAGCGAATCGCTACGAGCAGTACTTC; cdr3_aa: CASSHRLANRYEQYF
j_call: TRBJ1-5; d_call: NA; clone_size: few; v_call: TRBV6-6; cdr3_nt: TGTGCCAGCAGTGACTGGTCAGCTAGCAATCAGCCCCAGCATTTT; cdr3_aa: CASSDWSASNQPQHF
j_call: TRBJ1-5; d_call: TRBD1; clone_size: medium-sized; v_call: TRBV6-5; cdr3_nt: TGTGCCAGCAGTTCGAGGACAGGGGTAAGCAATCAGCCCCAGCATTTT; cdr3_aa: CASSSRTGVSNQPQHF
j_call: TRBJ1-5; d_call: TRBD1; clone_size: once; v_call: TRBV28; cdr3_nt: TGTGCCAGCAGTTCCCCGACAGGGGAAAGCAATCAGCCCCAGCATTTT; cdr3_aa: CASSSPTGESNQPQHF
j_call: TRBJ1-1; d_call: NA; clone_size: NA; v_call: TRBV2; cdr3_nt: TGTGCCAGTCAGGACGGGGGGGGAGGCACTGAAGCTTTCTTT; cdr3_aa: CASQDGGGGTEAFF
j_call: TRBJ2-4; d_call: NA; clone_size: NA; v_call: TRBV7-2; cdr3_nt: TGTGCCAGCAGCTTAGCTGACAAAAACATTCAGTACTTC; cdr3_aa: CASSLADKNIQYF
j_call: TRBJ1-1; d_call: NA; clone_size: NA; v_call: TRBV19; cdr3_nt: TGTGCCAGTTCATACAACATGAACACTGAAGCTTTCTTT; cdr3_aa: CASSYNMNTEAFF
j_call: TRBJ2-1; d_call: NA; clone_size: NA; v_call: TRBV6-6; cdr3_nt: TGTGCCAGCAGTCAAACCGGGGGCTACAATGAGCAGTTCTTC; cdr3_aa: CASSQTGGYNEQFF
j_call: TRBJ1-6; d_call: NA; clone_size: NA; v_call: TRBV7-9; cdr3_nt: TGTGCCAGCGGAGGACAGAGGACCGTTGGTAATTCACCCCTCCACTTT; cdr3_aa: CASGGQRTVGNSPLHF
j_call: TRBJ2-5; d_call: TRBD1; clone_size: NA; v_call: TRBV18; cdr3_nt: TGTGCCAGCTCACCCAGACAGGGGGCGGAAGAGACCCAGTACTTC; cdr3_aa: CASSPRQGAEETQYF
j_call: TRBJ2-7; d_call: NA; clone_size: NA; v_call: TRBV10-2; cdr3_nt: TGCGCCAGCAGTGAACATGTGGAGCAGTACTTC; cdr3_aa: CASSEHVEQYF
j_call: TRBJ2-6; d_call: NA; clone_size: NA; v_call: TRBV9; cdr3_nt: TGTGCCAGCAGGAGCTCTGGGGCCAACGTCCTGACTTTC; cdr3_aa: CASRSSGANVLTF
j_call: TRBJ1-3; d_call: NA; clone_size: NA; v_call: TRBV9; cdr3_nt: TGTGCCAGCGGGGGTTTGACCTTAAGCTCTGGAAACACCATATATTTT; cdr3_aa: CASGGLTLSSGNTIYF
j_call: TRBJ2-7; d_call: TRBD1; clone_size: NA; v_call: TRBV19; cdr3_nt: TGTGCCAGTAGTAGATCTCCGGGACAGGGTTCCTACGAGCAGTACTTC; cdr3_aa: CASSRSPGQGSYEQYF
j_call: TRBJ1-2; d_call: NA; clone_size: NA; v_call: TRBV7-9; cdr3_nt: TGTGCCAGCAGCTTAGAGGGTTATGGCTACACCTTC; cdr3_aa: CASSLEGYGYTF
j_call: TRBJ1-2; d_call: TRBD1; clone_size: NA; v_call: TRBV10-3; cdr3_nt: TGCACCACCGGGACAGGCGATAAAACATATGGCTACACCTTC; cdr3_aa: CTTGTGDKTYGYTF
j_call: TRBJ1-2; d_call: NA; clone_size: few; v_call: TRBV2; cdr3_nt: TGTGCCAGCCGCCGACAGGACCATGGCTACACCTTC; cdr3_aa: CASRRQDHGYTF
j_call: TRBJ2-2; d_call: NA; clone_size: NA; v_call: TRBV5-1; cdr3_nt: TGCGCCAGCAAGCAACAGGGAAACACCGGGGAGCTGTTTTTT; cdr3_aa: CASKQQGNTGELFF
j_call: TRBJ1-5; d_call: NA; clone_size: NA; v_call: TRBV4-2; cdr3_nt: TGTGCCAGCAGCCAAGATGGGGACCAGCCCCAGCATTTT; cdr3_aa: CASSQDGDQPQHF
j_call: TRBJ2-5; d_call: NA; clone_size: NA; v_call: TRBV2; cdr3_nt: TGTGCCACCGCTACCCAGGGAGAGACCCAGTACTTC; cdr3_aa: CATATQGETQYF
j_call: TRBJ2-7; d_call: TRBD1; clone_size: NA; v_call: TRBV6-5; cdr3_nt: TGTGCCAGCGGACAGGGCCCCTACGAGCAGTACTTC; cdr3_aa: CASGQGPYEQYF
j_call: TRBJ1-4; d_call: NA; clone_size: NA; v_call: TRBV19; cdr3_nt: TGTGCCAGTCGGGGCCGGGCGAATGAAAAACTGTTTTTT; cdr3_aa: CASRGRANEKLFF
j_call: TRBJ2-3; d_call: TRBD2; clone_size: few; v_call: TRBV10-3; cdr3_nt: TGTGCCATCAGTGAGAATCCTAGCGGGGGTTTAGATACGCAGTATTTT; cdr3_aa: CAISENPSGGLDTQYF
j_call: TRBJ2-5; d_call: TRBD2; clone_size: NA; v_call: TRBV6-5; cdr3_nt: TGTGCCAGCAGTCCGCTAGCGGGTGGGGAGACCCAGTACTTC; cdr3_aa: CASSPLAGGETQYF
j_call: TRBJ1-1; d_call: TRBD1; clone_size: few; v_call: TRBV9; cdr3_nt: TGTGCCAGCAGCCCGCAACAGGGGATGGTAACTGAAGCTTTCTTT; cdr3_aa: CASSPQQGMVTEAFF